These T cell receptor beta chains were read from a single sample in a study of T cell responses to AZD1222 COVID-19 vaccine. Produced via immunoSEQ multiplex PCR; TCRdb's table is partial and in-frame only. The sample includes about 110,000 clones, more than 70% of them seen just once. Sample: peripheral blood, taken on day 0 of MenACWY control vaccination. Receptors originate from an adult in good health. Both conserved end residues are part of each CDR3. Each record gives: V gene, J gene, D gene, clone size, CDR3 DNA, CDR3 protein. The D gene is left open where the match is weak. Expanded clones are given a class, and other clones once, few, many or no size at all.

TRBV6-1	TRBJ1-1	NA	once	TGTGCCAGCAGTGAAGGAAGGTTCGGGGGGAACACTGAAGCTTTCTTT	CASSEGRFGGNTEAFF
TRBV9	TRBJ2-3	NA	NA	TGTGCCAGCAGCGTTAGGCAAGAGAACCCCGAGACAGATACGCAGTATTTT	CASSVRQENPETDTQYF
TRBV19	TRBJ1-2	NA	once	TGTGCCAGTAGTATGGGTCAGATCGGCTATGGCTACACCTTC	CASSMGQIGYGYTF
TRBV19	TRBJ1-2	NA	NA	TGTGCCAGTAGTAGGGACGACTATGGCTACACCTTC	CASSRDDYGYTF
TRBV6-5	TRBJ1-5	TRBD1	NA	TGTGCCACCACTTCCCCAGGGGGGGGTCAGCCCCAGCATTTT	CATTSPGGGQPQHF
TRBV5-6	TRBJ1-1	NA	NA	TGTGCCAGCAGCTTGGCCTGGGCGGGGGGGACTGAAGCTTTCTTT	CASSLAWAGGTEAFF
TRBV27	TRBJ1-2	NA	NA	TGTGCCAGCAGTTCCCCAGGGAACTATGGCTACACCTTC	CASSSPGNYGYTF
TRBV3-1/TRBV3-2	TRBJ1-5	NA	NA	TGTGCCAGCAGCCAAGATTATCCAGGCGTCGGGGATCAGCCCCAGCATTTT	CASSQDYPGVGDQPQHF
TRBV7-9	TRBJ1-2	TRBD1	NA	TGTGCCAGCAGGCGACCAACAGGGGGGTACGGCTACACCTTC	CASRRPTGGYGYTF
TRBV9	TRBJ1-6	TRBD1	NA	TGTGCCAGCAGCGCCCGGACAGGGGATCTTTCACCCCTCCACTTT	CASSARTGDLSPLHF
TRBV4-1	TRBJ1-4	TRBD1	NA	TGCGCCAGCAGCCGTCCGAGACAGACAGGGGGAAAGGAAAAACTGTTTTTT	CASSRPRQTGGKEKLFF
TRBV20-1	TRBJ1-1	NA	NA	TGCAGTGCGCCGAGCGACACTGAAGCTTTCTTT	CSAPSDTEAFF
TRBV6-2/TRBV6-3	TRBJ1-2	NA	NA	TGTGCCAGCAGTTCGGCAGCCCAAACCTATGGCTACACCTTC	CASSSAAQTYGYTF
TRBV5-4	TRBJ2-5	TRBD1	NA	TGTGCCAGCAGCTTGGGGCAGGGGGTCGGTGTTGAGACCCAGTACTTC	CASSLGQGVGVETQYF
TRBV5-1	TRBJ2-7	NA	NA	TGCGCCAGCAGCTTGACGGGGTCATCCTACGAGCAGTACTTC	CASSLTGSSYEQYF
TRBV2	TRBJ1-4	NA	NA	TGTGCCAGCGAGGGACATTCTAATGAAAAACTGTTTTTT	CASEGHSNEKLFF
TRBV29-1	TRBJ2-2	NA	once	TGCAGCGTGAGGACAGATCTTACCGGGGAGCTGTTTTTT	CSVRTDLTGELFF
TRBV4-1	TRBJ2-1	TRBD1	NA	TGCGCCAGCAGCCAAGAAGGACAGGGGGGCGGTCAGTTCTTC	CASSQEGQGGGQFF
TRBV27	TRBJ1-6	NA	NA	TGTGCCAGCAGTTTCACTGAGACCTACAGCTCCTATAATTCACCCCTCCACTTT	CASSFTETYSSYNSPLHF
TRBV6-1	TRBJ1-1	NA	once	TGTGCCAGCAGTGAACAGGGTGCGAACACTGAAGCTTTCTTT	CASSEQGANTEAFF
TRBV4-1	TRBJ2-5	TRBD2	few	TGCGCCAGCAGCCCAGATCCCTTAGCGGGGGCGTACCAAGAGACCCAGTACTTC	CASSPDPLAGAYQETQYF
TRBV24-1	TRBJ1-2	NA	NA	TGTGCCACCAGTGATTTGCATGGGGGCTTGGAAGGCTACACCTTC	CATSDLHGGLEGYTF
TRBV7-6	TRBJ1-3	NA	NA	TGTGCCAGCAGCACTATCGGGACGGACAAAATCTCTGGAAACACCATATATTTT	CASSTIGTDKISGNTIYF
TRBV5-1	TRBJ2-3	TRBD2	NA	TGCGCCAGCAGCTTTTCTCGGGGGGATCGGGCAGATACGCAGTATTTT	CASSFSRGDRADTQYF
TRBV25-1	TRBJ1-2	NA	NA	TGTGCCAGCAGTGAACAAGGACAGCTCTATGGCTACACCTTC	CASSEQGQLYGYTF
TRBV12-3/TRBV12-4	TRBJ1-2	NA	NA	TGTGCCAGCAGCTTAGCCGCAGGGAGCGGCTACACCTTC	CASSLAAGSGYTF
TRBV4-2	TRBJ2-2	TRBD2	NA	TGTGCCAGCAGCCAAGAGGAAGCGGGGGGGCCAACCGGGGAGCTGTTTTTT	CASSQEEAGGPTGELFF
TRBV19	TRBJ2-7	TRBD1	NA	TGTGCCAGTAGTCTTAACGTGGGACAGGCCTACGAGCAGTACTTC	CASSLNVGQAYEQYF
TRBV5-1	TRBJ1-5	TRBD1	NA	TGCGCCAGCAGCGTACCCGGGACAGACGTCAATCAGCCCCAGCATTTT	CASSVPGTDVNQPQHF
TRBV30	TRBJ2-1	NA	NA	TGTGCCTGGAGTGCCGGGACCGGTGTCTACAATGAGCAGTTCTTC	CAWSAGTGVYNEQFF
TRBV9	TRBJ2-7	NA	NA	TGTGCCAGCAGCGAGGGGACTGCCGACTCCTACGAGCAGTACTTC	CASSEGTADSYEQYF
TRBV5-6	TRBJ1-1	NA	NA	TGTGCCAGCAGCTTGGATCGTACCTGGGCAGGCGTGAACACTGAAGCTTTCTTT	CASSLDRTWAGVNTEAFF
TRBV7-9	TRBJ2-1	NA	NA	TGTGCCAGCAGCCACCGGATTGATGAGCAGTTCTTC	CASSHRIDEQFF
TRBV27	TRBJ1-6	NA	few	TGTGCCAGCAGTCCACCGAATTCACCCCTCCACTTT	CASSPPNSPLHF
TRBV6-5	TRBJ2-2	NA	NA	TGTGCCAGCAGTTACTCTCGACTCCCAAACACCGGGGAGCTGTTTTTT	CASSYSRLPNTGELFF
TRBV4-1	TRBJ2-7	NA	NA	TGCGCCAGCAGCCCCTCCAAGGGGCCTAACTACGAGCAGTACTTC	CASSPSKGPNYEQYF
TRBV6-5	TRBJ1-4	NA	NA	TGTGCCAGCAGCCCCAGGTCAGGATCTTATGAAAAACTGTTTTTT	CASSPRSGSYEKLFF
TRBV5-6	TRBJ2-3	TRBD2	NA	TGTGCCAGCAGCTCACCGACTAGCGGGTCACCAGATACGCAGTATTTT	CASSSPTSGSPDTQYF
TRBV6-5	TRBJ1-1	NA	NA	TGTGCCAGCAGTTACGTAAGACGGGTCACTGAAGCTTTCTTT	CASSYVRRVTEAFF
TRBV7-2	TRBJ2-3	NA	NA	TGTGCCAGCAGCCCCCAGGGGACCACCAGCACAGATACGCAGTATTTT	CASSPQGTTSTDTQYF
TRBV9	TRBJ2-1	TRBD2	NA	TGTGCCAGCAGCGTAGTCCGCGGAGGACTAGCGGACAATGAGCAGTTCTTC	CASSVVRGGLADNEQFF
TRBV10-3	TRBJ1-1	NA	NA	TGTGCCATCAGTGAGTCATGGAAGCCGGAAAACACTGAAGCTTTCTTT	CAISESWKPENTEAFF
TRBV7-9	TRBJ2-7	NA	NA	TGTGCCAGCAGCTTTTTCTCTGCTGTTGAGCAGTACTTC	CASSFFSAVEQYF
TRBV6-2/TRBV6-3	TRBJ1-1	NA	NA	TGTGCCAGCAGTTACCGGGACACAGCTTTCTTT	CASSYRDTAFF
TRBV5-1	TRBJ1-5	NA	once	TGCGCCAACAGCTTGGGCGGTGATCAGCCCCAGCATTTT	CANSLGGDQPQHF